This is a list of T cell receptor beta chains from one sample in a study of CD8 T cells in Susac syndrome. TCRdb re-derived calls from the immunoSEQ multiplex PCR reads in MiXCR, one entry per CDR3 protein. Of about 280,000 distinct CDR3 sequences listed, 70% to 90% were seen once; the top ten hold over 0.1%. What was sequenced was CD8+ T cells from PBMCs. These receptors were collected from a human donor with multiple sclerosis. CDR3s leave out the opening cysteine and the closing phenylalanine or tryptophan. The order of the fields is V gene, CDR3 length, D gene, CDR3 protein. A D gene is named only where the DNA matches it firmly.

v_call: TRBV21-1; cdr3_length: 15; d_call: .; cdr3_aa: ASSDRAGGRIVSEQF
v_call: TRBV24-1; cdr3_length: 13; d_call: .; cdr3_aa: ATSDMRGVGETQY
v_call: TRBV28; cdr3_length: 14; d_call: TRBD1; cdr3_aa: ASRVGQGHYTGELF
v_call: TRBV7-9; cdr3_length: 13; d_call: .; cdr3_aa: ASSGKGADTYEQY
v_call: TRBV9; cdr3_length: 13; d_call: TRBD2; cdr3_aa: ASSTSGGSTDTQY
v_call: TRBV27; cdr3_length: 12; d_call: .; cdr3_aa: ATRSRAANNEQF
v_call: TRBV7-9; cdr3_length: 11; d_call: .; cdr3_aa: ASSLDGNYEQY
v_call: TRBV27; cdr3_length: 11; d_call: .; cdr3_aa: ASSFSQGNEQF
v_call: TRBV27; cdr3_length: 12; d_call: .; cdr3_aa: ASRQTGGNTEAF
v_call: TRBV27; cdr3_length: 12; d_call: .; cdr3_aa: ASSPGTGTDTQY
v_call: TRBV5-4; cdr3_length: 12; d_call: .; cdr3_aa: ASSVLPSRTEAF
v_call: TRBV13; cdr3_length: 12; d_call: .; cdr3_aa: ASSVGTSNQPQH
v_call: TRBV5-1; cdr3_length: 12; d_call: TRBD2; cdr3_aa: ASSLWGGTYEQY
v_call: TRBV20-1; cdr3_length: 16; d_call: TRBD1; cdr3_aa: SARDLRDRSQTKDGYT
v_call: TRBV19; cdr3_length: 14; d_call: TRBD1; cdr3_aa: ASSIDSEGAFNIQY
v_call: TRBV2; cdr3_length: 12; d_call: TRBD2; cdr3_aa: ASRPGTSQETQY
v_call: TRBV7-2; cdr3_length: 16; d_call: TRBD1; cdr3_aa: ASSSAPRTGENSNEQF
v_call: TRBV2; cdr3_length: 14; d_call: TRBD2; cdr3_aa: ASISILAEVRNEQF
v_call: TRBV7-9; cdr3_length: 11; d_call: .; cdr3_aa: ASSLGEIYGYT
v_call: TRBV27; cdr3_length: 13; d_call: .; cdr3_aa: ASSLSPVSSYEQY
v_call: TRBV29-1; cdr3_length: 14; d_call: TRBD2; cdr3_aa: SVEGLAASSYNEQF
v_call: TRBV7-9; cdr3_length: 12; d_call: TRBD1; cdr3_aa: ASSWRDSNYGYT
v_call: TRBV25-1; cdr3_length: 14; d_call: TRBD2; cdr3_aa: ASSPSEREGAGELF
v_call: TRBV6-6; cdr3_length: 11; d_call: .; cdr3_aa: ASSYVRGSGYT
v_call: TRBV7-9; cdr3_length: 12; d_call: .; cdr3_aa: ASSSELLWDTQY
v_call: TRBV27; cdr3_length: 10; d_call: .; cdr3_aa: ASRAGGTEAF
v_call: TRBV7-6; cdr3_length: 12; d_call: .; cdr3_aa: ASSLLFLGREQY
v_call: TRBV5-1; cdr3_length: 13; d_call: .; cdr3_aa: ASSLVLATDGELF
v_call: TRBV4-1; cdr3_length: 13; d_call: .; cdr3_aa: ASSQDRTSPYEQY
v_call: TRBV4-1; cdr3_length: 13; d_call: TRBD1; cdr3_aa: ASSQKRQGSYEQY
v_call: TRBV5-4; cdr3_length: 9; d_call: .; cdr3_aa: ASTSGEKLF
v_call: TRBV7-6; cdr3_length: 11; d_call: .; cdr3_aa: ASSLATLNEQF
v_call: TRBV12-3/TRBV12-4; cdr3_length: 13; d_call: TRBD1; cdr3_aa: ASSLGQGAATEAF
v_call: TRBV3-1; cdr3_length: 15; d_call: .; cdr3_aa: ASSQGPGLPRADTQY
v_call: TRBV7-9; cdr3_length: 17; d_call: .; cdr3_aa: ASSSTGWGRDTLSYEQY
v_call: TRBV28; cdr3_length: 12; d_call: TRBD2; cdr3_aa: ASRGLAFSCEQY
v_call: TRBV29-1; cdr3_length: 10; d_call: TRBD2; cdr3_aa: SVVPGGDIQY
v_call: TRBV19; cdr3_length: 15; d_call: .; cdr3_aa: ASSPWGDTANTGELF
v_call: TRBV12-3/TRBV12-4; cdr3_length: 13; d_call: .; cdr3_aa: ASSEQGSLNQPQH
v_call: TRBV28; cdr3_length: 9; d_call: .; cdr3_aa: ASRKGEKLF
v_call: TRBV12-3/TRBV12-4; cdr3_length: 9; d_call: TRBD1; cdr3_aa: ACSGGGTQY
v_call: TRBV27; cdr3_length: 10; d_call: TRBD1; cdr3_aa: ASRGDRGGYT
v_call: TRBV9; cdr3_length: 14; d_call: .; cdr3_aa: ASSAGWIAAYNEQF
v_call: TRBV4-1; cdr3_length: 13; d_call: TRBD1; cdr3_aa: ASSHNRGMNTEAF
v_call: TRBV25-1; cdr3_length: 10; d_call: .; cdr3_aa: ASTGYTQPQH
v_call: TRBV7-9; cdr3_length: 14; d_call: TRBD2; cdr3_aa: ASSHPSGSGQETQY
v_call: TRBV5-1; cdr3_length: 10; d_call: .; cdr3_aa: ASSYTRFEQY